This T cell receptor (beta chain) was sequenced in a study of cytomegalovirus exposure and HLA in healthy donors. The study, taken as a whole, reports: For cytomegalovirus status, the classifier reportedly gave diagnoses with high specificity and sensitivity. The authors enumerated 150 to 200 TCR beta chains as linked to cytomegalovirus.

Profiling relied on immunoSEQ multiplex PCR, and the TCRdb table lists in-frame clones only, not all of them. The table shows roughly 250,000 clones, with approximately 83% occurring only once. From germline, CDR1 is MGHRA and CDR2 YSYEKL. This CDR3 comprises 15 residues. The V gene end was trimmed by 3 bases and the J gene end by 6 bases; junction bases not matched to a gene: 9. With respect to this clone: Its specificity is not known.

The sequence was obtained from a woman in her twenties or thirties in good health and CMV-seropositive. Sequencing input: PBMCs. The chain recombines TRBV4-1 with TRBJ2-7; TRBD1 matches 9 bases. CDR3 sequence (DNA): TGCGCCAGCAGCCACCGGGACAGGGACCCCCGCGAGCAGTACTTC. Its translation is CASSHRDRDPREQYF.